This TCR beta chain is from a study of response to subunit inactivated influenza vaccine. Using its own MiXCR run on the RT-PCR reads, TCRdb lists one record per CDR3 protein. The table has 150,000 to 200,000 distinct CDR3 sequences, approximately 12% seen once; the top ten hold about 29%. This clonotype showed up just a few times. CDR3 size: 13 residues. The V and J ends lost 4 bases and 3 bases respectively, with 11 bases between them. CDR1 is SGHRS, CDR2 YFSETQ, per germline. The data also belong to a second study, concerning T cells expressing NK-cell markers. That paper states: Template switching by 5'RACE with UMIs generated the TCR beta cDNA. These same clonotypes (in several donors) also led the CD3+CD56-NKG2C+ fraction.

V and J are TRBV5-1 and TRBJ2-7; possible D gene TRBD1, 6 bases. The TCR originated in a man between 50 and 59 years old who received an inactivated influenza vaccine. Specimen: CD8+ T cells sorted from PBMCs, collected roughly 12 days after vaccination. This CDR3 reads CASSQDSIYEQYF. As DNA, the CDR3 is TGCGCCAGCAGCCAGGACAGTATCTACGAGCAGTACTTC.